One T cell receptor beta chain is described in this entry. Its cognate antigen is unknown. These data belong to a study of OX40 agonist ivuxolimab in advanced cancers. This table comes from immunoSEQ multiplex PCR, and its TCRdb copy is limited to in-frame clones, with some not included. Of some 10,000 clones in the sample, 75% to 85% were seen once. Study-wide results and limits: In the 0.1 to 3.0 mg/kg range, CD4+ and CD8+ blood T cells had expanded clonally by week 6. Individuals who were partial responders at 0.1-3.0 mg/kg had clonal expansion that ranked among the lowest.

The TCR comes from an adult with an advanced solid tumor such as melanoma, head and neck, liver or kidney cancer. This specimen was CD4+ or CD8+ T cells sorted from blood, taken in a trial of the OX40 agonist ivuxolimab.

CDR3 amino acids: CASSQGGNPRNQPQHF. CDR3 sequence (DNA): TGCGCCAGCAGCCAGGGGGGGAATCCCCGCAATCAGCCCCAGCATTTT. The V and J genes are TRBV4-1 and TRBJ1-5; a weak D match, TRBD1 (5 bases). The length of the CDR3 is 16 residues. Germline CDR1 reads MGHRA; CDR2 reads YSYEKL. Trimming stripped 3 bases from V and 2 bases from J, with 14 bases between.